This TCR beta chain emerged from a study of T cells in Graves' hyperthyroidism and ophthalmopathy. Researchers took RNA transcripts and amplified the TCR beta CDR3 regions from them. The HTBI primer set was used in a first-round RT-PCR of the TCR CDR3. From the multiplex PCR reads, TCRdb called clonotypes with MiXCR, one entry per CDR3 protein. The repertoire holds 350,000 to 450,000 distinct CDR3 sequences, with approximately 15% as singletons. V was clipped by 0 bases and J by 5 bases, with 15 bases between them. The V gene's germline CDR1 is DFQATT and CDR2 SNEGSKA (reference sequence). The CDR3 covers 15 residues. The sample holds many counts of this clonotype.

The J gene is TRBJ2-3, the V gene TRBV20-1; D may be TRBD1 (5 bases). This clonotype was sampled from an older woman with Graves' hyperthyroidism. The sequenced material came from blood. Here the CDR3 DNA reads TGCAGTGCTAGAGATCTGGGCAGGGCTGGAGATACGCAGTATTTT. Protein product: CSARDLGRAGDTQYF.